These 21 T cell receptor beta chains were all obtained from the same sample, sequenced in a study of vaccination and CD4 T cells after COVID-19. Their recognized antigens are unknown. The treatment denotes: roughly 10-day PBMC culture with coronavirus spike peptide pools or control peptides (ViraFEST assay). Sequencing of cultured CD4+ T cell DNA used the Oncomine TCR Beta short-read assay. Via MiXCR, TCRdb re-called the PCR reads, giving one row per CDR3 protein. The data show some 15,000 distinct CDR3 sequences, approximately 63% seen once. What was sequenced was CD4+ T cells from blood, cultured in vitro. These receptors all come from a human donor who had recovered from COVID-19.

This clonotype was seen more than once but under ten times. The V and J genes are TRBV20-1 and TRBJ1-1; tentative D call: TRBD1 (5 bases). The V end lost 4 bases, the J end lost 9 bases, and 18 bases lay between the germline ends. This CDR3 has 13 residues. Germline CDR1 and CDR2: DFQATT and SNEGSKA (reference sequence). CDR3 sequence reads: CSAINATDRKAFF. CDR3 DNA sequence: TGCAGTGCTATAAATGCGACAGATCGAAAAGCTTTCTTT.

This chain joins TRBV6-2 or TRBV6-3 and TRBJ2-7; the match to TRBD2 covers 8 bases. Germline trimming cut 6 bases from V and 2 bases from J; bases unmatched to any gene: 6. Germline CDR1 MNHEY, CDR2 SVGEGT. The CDR3 totals 14 residues. The CDR3 spells CASSRTSGPYEQYF. CDR3 bases: TGTGCCAGCAGCCGTACTAGCGGTCCCTACGAGCAGTACTTC.

The rearrangement joins TRBV28 to TRBJ1-2; TRBD1 matches 7 bases. Germline-derived CDR1 and CDR2 are MDHEN and SYDVKM. V lost 6 bases to trimming and J lost 4 bases; unmatched junction nucleotides: 5. This CDR3 is 13 amino acids long. CDR3 region: CASSQTGLYGYTF. The CDR3 DNA follows: TGTGCCAGCAGCCAGACAGGGCTCTATGGCTACACCTTC.

The chain joins TRBV20-1 to TRBJ2-5; D unclear. The CDR3 is 12 amino acids. Germline V gene lookup returns CDR1 DFQATT and CDR2 SNEGSKA (reference sequence). The CDR3 here is CSGFSPGETQYF. In nucleotides, the CDR3 is TGCAGCGGGTTCTCCCCCGGGGAGACCCAGTACTTC.

In this sample, this clonotype turned up a few times. This chain joins TRBV6-2 or TRBV6-3 and TRBJ1-2; 11 positions match TRBD1. Trimming cost V 6 bases and J 2 bases; bases outside gene matches: 8. There are 16 residues in the CDR3. Germline V CDR1 and CDR2: MNHEY, SVGEGT. CDR3 protein: CASSRPGTGGNYGYTF. CDR3 nucleotide sequence: TGTGCCAGCAGCCGACCCGGGACAGGGGGGAACTATGGCTACACCTTC.

J is TRBJ2-3 and V is TRBV7-2, with 7 nucleotides matching TRBD2. J lost 0 bases, V lost 5 bases, and 5 bases had no gene match. The CDR3 covers 15 residues. The germline gives CDR1 SGHTA, CDR2 FQGNSA. The CDR3 loop is CASSPSGTSTDTQYF. CDR3 coding DNA: TGTGCCAGCAGCCCTAGCGGAACTAGCACAGATACGCAGTATTTT.

The J gene is TRBJ2-2, the V gene TRBV2; D perhaps matches TRBD2 (5 bases). V was shortened by 7 bases and J by 7 bases, with 7 bases between the two germline ends. Germline V CDR1 and CDR2: SNHLY, FYNNEI. The CDR3 is made up of 11 amino acids. The CDR3 loop reads CASTEGGELFF. Written as DNA, the CDR3 is TGTGCCAGCACTGAGGGCGGGGAGCTGTTTTTT.

The chain employs TRBV6-1 and TRBJ2-2; 9 positions agree with TRBD1. Germline V CDR1 and CDR2: MNHNS, SASEGT. V shed 5 bases, J shed 3 bases, and the junction held 10 bases outside the gene matches. This CDR3 region has 17 residues. The CDR3 nucleotides are TGTGCCAGCAGTAAGGACAGGGGCACTCCGGACACCGGGGAGCTGTTTTTT. This codes for CASSKDRGTPDTGELFF.

The chain employs TRBV19 and TRBJ1-5; D is uncertain. Germline CDR1 LNHDA, CDR2 SQIVND (reference sequence). The CDR3 extends over 16 amino acids. Trimming pared 3 bases from V and 3 bases from J, leaving 15 bases between. CDR3 amino acids: CASSMQARANNQPQHF. The CDR3 DNA is TGTGCCAGTAGTATGCAGGCACGAGCCAACAATCAGCCCCAGCATTTT.

The chain is built from TRBV7-8 and TRBJ1-5; 8 nucleotides match TRBD1. J gave up 6 bases and V 1 base, and 5 bases lay outside the gene matches. Per the germline V gene, CDR1 is SGHVS and CDR2 is FQNEAQ. The length of the CDR3 is 15 residues. The CDR3 sequence: CASSLGTGLSQPQHF. CDR3 nucleotide sequence: TGTGCCAGCAGCTTAGGGACAGGGTTGAGTCAGCCCCAGCATTTT.

The chain uses TRBV20-1 and TRBJ2-7; D not certain. Germline V gene lookup returns CDR1 DFQATT and CDR2 SNEGSKA (reference sequence). Trimming removed 6 bases from V and 4 bases from J, with 16 bases in between. The CDR3 is 13 residues long. This CDR3 is CSAGSQTGYEQYF. CDR3 DNA: TGCAGTGCCGGATCACAGACTGGGTACGAGCAGTACTTC.

The chain links TRBV2 to TRBJ2-7; D not resolved. Germline lookup yields CDR1 SNHLY and CDR2 FYNNEI. This CDR3 spans 11 amino acids. V was clipped by 3 bases and J by 2 bases, with 2 bases between them. The CDR3 nucleotides read TGTGCCAGCAGTGATCCCTACGAGCAGTACTTC. The encoded protein is CASSDPYEQYF.

The sample holds a few counts of this clonotype. This chain connects TRBV28 to TRBJ2-5; unclear D gene. Germline lookup yields CDR1 MDHEN and CDR2 SYDVKM. The V end was cut by 6 bases, the J end by 0 bases, with 8 bases between. The CDR3 length is 13 residues. The chain's CDR3 is CASSRTYQETQYF. The CDR3 region has the DNA TGTGCCAGCAGCCGCACATACCAAGAGACCCAGTACTTC.

The chain employs TRBV6-2 or TRBV6-3 and TRBJ2-7; possibly TRBD2 for D (5 bases). The V gene's germline CDR1 is MNHEY and CDR2 SVGEGT. V was trimmed by 6 bases and J by 6 bases, leaving 9 bases between them. This CDR3 region has 11 residues. The CDR3 spells CASSHTSEQYF. CDR3 sequence (DNA): TGTGCCAGCAGCCACACTAGCGAGCAGTACTTC.

The chain is built from TRBV6-1 and TRBJ1-6, with D unclear. The CDR3 loop spans 14 amino acids. Germline CDR1 MNHNS, CDR2 SASEGT. Deletions cut 6 bases from V and 7 bases from J, with 13 bases between. CDR3: CASRVGERNSPLHF. The CDR3 DNA reads as TGTGCCAGCAGGGTCGGGGAACGGAATTCACCCCTCCACTTT.

The chain carries TRBV6-1 and TRBJ1-5; 10 bases are a match to TRBD1. There are 16 residues in the CDR3. CDR1 MNHNS and CDR2 SASEGT come from the germline V gene. V lost 6 bases, J lost 1 base, and 6 bases stayed unmatched. The CDR3 region is CASRTGGSGSNQPQHF. Here the CDR3 DNA reads TGTGCCAGCAGGACAGGGGGCTCGGGAAGCAATCAGCCCCAGCATTTT.

This clonotype was observed a few times. The CDR3 is CATSRVYGKNNEKLFF. Written as DNA, the CDR3 is TGTGCCACCAGCAGAGTGTACGGGAAGAATAATGAAAAACTGTTTTTT. V usage is TRBV15 and J usage is TRBJ1-4; D not resolved. Germline CDR1 reads LNHNV; CDR2 reads YYDKDF (reference sequence). The V and J ends lost 1 base and 4 bases respectively, with 13 bases between them. The CDR3 has 16 amino acids.

The rearrangement links TRBV10-1 to TRBJ1-2; 10 positions match TRBD1. The V and J ends lost 6 bases and 4 bases, in that order; junction bases with no gene match: 14. The CDR3 consists of 17 residues. The germline V gene encodes CDR1 WNHNN and CDR2 SYGVQD (reference sequence). The CDR3 is CASSNRQGAVGAYGYTF. DNA for the CDR3: TGCGCCAGCAGCAACCGACAGGGGGCGGTCGGGGCCTATGGCTACACCTTC.

The rearrangement joins TRBV12-3 or TRBV12-4 to TRBJ1-6; D remains ambiguous. V lost 6 bases to trimming and J lost 8 bases, with 5 bases between them. This CDR3 is built from 11 residues. The CDR3 reads CASSFYSPLHF. The DNA for the CDR3 is TGTGCCAGCAGCTTCTATTCACCCCTCCACTTT.

This clonotype appeared a few times. This chain connects TRBV11-3 to TRBJ1-6, with D unclear. This CDR3 region has 14 residues. The germline gives CDR1 SGHNT, CDR2 YENEEA. V lost 8 bases and J 5 bases, leaving 13 bases between the germline ends. CDR3 residues: CASSPPPNNSPLHF. The CDR3 DNA follows: TGTGCCAGCTCCCCTCCCCCGAATAATTCACCCCTCCACTTT.

This chain joins TRBV19 and TRBJ1-5, with a possible D match to TRBD1 (6 bases). Looked up from germline, CDR1 is LNHDA and CDR2 is SQIVND (reference sequence). V dropped 4 bases and J dropped 7 bases, with 11 bases sitting between them. The length of the CDR3 is 13 residues. The DNA for the CDR3 is TGTGCCAGTAGTACAGGGGAGGGCCAGCCCCAGCATTTT. Amino acids: CASSTGEGQPQHF.